The rows below give T cell receptor beta chains drawn from one sample of a study of T cell repertoires in cytomegalovirus infection. Via MiXCR, TCRdb re-called the reads, giving one row per CDR3 protein. The table has 100,000 or so distinct CDR3 sequences, under 25% seen once; the top ten hold 35% to 50%. The material sequenced was CD8+ T cells from PBMCs. Receptors originate from a human donor in good health (CMV status not recorded). Some clones in this sample may be carry-over from other donors' samples. CDR3s include the opening cysteine and the closing phenylalanine or tryptophan. D genes are given only for firm matches. Expanded clones are given a class, and other clones once, few, many or no size at all.

v_gene	abundance	d_gene	j_gene	CDR3aa	CDR3nt
TRBV29-1	NA	NA	TRBJ1-6	CSVASDDLSPLHF	TGCAGCGTCGCGAGCGACGATTTGTCACCCCTCCACTTT
TRBV7-9	NA	NA	TRBJ2-7	CASSLGDHEQYF	TGTGCCAGCAGCTTAGGGGACCACGAGCAGTACTTC
TRBV29-1	few	NA	TRBJ2-3	CSVDDLAGASTDTQYF	TGCAGCGTTGACGACCTGGCGGGGGCTAGCACAGATACGCAGTATTTT
TRBV7-6	many	TRBD1	TRBJ2-7	CASSIGTGAYEQYF	TGTGCCAGCAGCATCGGGACAGGGGCCTACGAGCAGTACTTC
TRBV18	few	NA	TRBJ1-1	CASSQSDGTITFMNTEAFF	TGTGCCAGCTCACAGTCAGATGGGACAATTACCTTCATGAACACTGAAGCTTTCTTT
TRBV6-4	few	TRBD2	TRBJ2-7	CASTNRKREDEQYF	TGTGCCAGCACCAACCGGAAGCGGGAAGACGAGCAGTACTTC
TRBV12-3/TRBV12-4	many	NA	TRBJ1-5	CASSLRQAQPQHF	TGTGCCAGCAGTTTGCGGCAGGCGCAGCCCCAGCATTTT
TRBV6-6	NA	NA	TRBJ2-5	CASRHAEQETQYF	TGTGCCAGCAGGCACGCAGAACAGGAGACCCAGTACTTC
TRBV28	NA	TRBD1	TRBJ1-3	CASSSLETDREGNTIYF	TGTGCCAGCAGTTCCCTTGAAACGGACAGGGAAGGAAACACCATATATTTT
TRBV28	NA	TRBD1	TRBJ1-5	CASSHGQGIMDSNQPQHF	TGTGCCAGCAGTCACGGACAGGGAATAATGGACAGCAATCAGCCCCAGCATTTT
TRBV2	NA	TRBD2	TRBJ2-1	CASSRGGRSYNEQFF	TGTGCCAGCAGTCGCGGGGGGCGCTCCTACAATGAGCAGTTCTTC
TRBV19	few	NA	TRBJ2-1	CASSPHGRPNEQFF	TGTGCCAGTAGTCCTCACGGACGGCCCAATGAGCAGTTCTTC
TRBV7-9	few	NA	TRBJ1-1	CASYPDGNTEAFF	TGTGCCAGCTACCCGGATGGGAACACTGAAGCTTTCTTT
TRBV7-8	NA	TRBD1	TRBJ2-7	CASSLLQGAYEQYF	TGTGCCAGCAGCTTGTTACAGGGGGCTTACGAGCAGTACTTC
TRBV11-2	few	NA	TRBJ1-1	CASTRQVNTEAFF	TGTGCCAGCACCCGACAGGTGAACACTGAAGCTTTCTTT
TRBV7-9	many	TRBD2	TRBJ2-1	CASSRTSGRTYNEQFF	TGTGCCAGCAGCAGGACTAGCGGGAGAACCTACAATGAGCAGTTCTTC
TRBV6-5	NA	NA	TRBJ1-6	CASSQGSSYNSPLHF	TGTGCCAGCAGCCAAGGGAGCTCCTATAATTCACCCCTCCACTTT
TRBV6-2/TRBV6-3	many	NA	TRBJ1-5	CASSLRLTGSGFPQHF	TGTGCCAGCAGCCTACGACTGACAGGTTCGGGGTTCCCCCAGCATTTT
TRBV5-4	NA	NA	TRBJ1-1	CASRETPNTEAFF	TGTGCCAGCAGGGAGACTCCGAACACTGAAGCTTTCTTT
TRBV12-3/TRBV12-4	few	TRBD1	TRBJ1-1	CASLVGQGALGTEAFF	TGTGCCAGCTTGGTGGGACAGGGGGCCCTGGGGACTGAAGCTTTCTTT
TRBV9	few	TRBD2	TRBJ2-5	CASSQGLAGQETQYF	TGTGCCAGCAGCCAGGGACTAGCGGGACAAGAGACCCAGTACTTC
TRBV5-6	few	NA	TRBJ2-2	CASSKVAGELFF	TGTGCCAGCAGTAAAGTAGCCGGGGAGCTGTTTTTT
TRBV29-1	NA	NA	TRBJ2-3	CSVEGASTDTQYF	TGCAGCGTTGAAGGGGCCAGCACAGATACGCAGTATTTT
TRBV11-2	few	NA	TRBJ2-5	CASSLTERSVIAETQYF	TGTGCCAGCAGCTTGACTGAGCGGTCCGTAATCGCAGAGACCCAGTACTTC
TRBV7-6	many	NA	TRBJ2-3	CASSSPAAGTDTQYF	TGTGCCAGCAGTTCACCTGCTGCAGGCACAGATACGCAGTATTTT
TRBV29-1	once	TRBD1	TRBJ1-6	CSVETGGADSPLHF	TGCAGCGTTGAGACAGGGGGCGCCGATTCACCCCTCCACTTT
TRBV27	NA	NA	TRBJ2-5	CASKLGGYQETQYF	TGTGCCAGCAAGTTGGGCGGGTACCAAGAGACCCAGTACTTC
TRBV28	NA	NA	TRBJ1-3	CASRLGGSGNTIYF	TGTGCCAGCAGACTGGGGGGTTCTGGAAACACCATATATTTT
TRBV20-1	NA	NA	TRBJ1-2	CSASDYGYTF	TGCAGTGCTAGCGACTATGGCTACACCTTC
TRBV25-1	NA	NA	TRBJ1-1	CASSEYQGPNTEAFF	TGTGCCAGCAGTGAATACCAGGGACCGAACACTGAAGCTTTCTTT
TRBV12-3/TRBV12-4	many	NA	TRBJ2-5	CASSLSPRPGRETQYF	TGTGCCAGCAGCCTCTCCCCCCGACCCGGACGGGAGACCCAGTACTTC
TRBV28	NA	NA	TRBJ1-6	CASSSSRSSYNSPLHF	TGTGCCAGCAGCAGCTCCCGAAGCTCCTATAATTCACCCCTCCACTTT
TRBV29-1	NA	NA	TRBJ1-3	CSVEEVKWDTIYF	TGCAGCGTTGAAGAGGTGAAATGGGACACCATATATTTT
TRBV7-9	NA	NA	TRBJ2-1	CASSAGRINEQFF	TGTGCCAGCAGCGCGGGACGGATCAATGAGCAGTTCTTC
TRBV7-9	few	NA	TRBJ2-1	CASSWGRGNEQFF	TGTGCCAGCAGCTGGGGCAGGGGAAATGAGCAGTTCTTC
TRBV29-1	NA	NA	TRBJ1-1	CSAETGRVGVTEAFF	TGCAGCGCCGAGACTGGGAGGGTCGGTGTCACTGAAGCTTTCTTT
TRBV11-2	few	NA	TRBJ2-2	CASSLELASTGELFF	TGTGCCAGCAGCTTAGAACTTGCGTCCACCGGGGAGCTGTTTTTT
TRBV6-1	few	NA	TRBJ2-1	CASGLAPYNEQFF	TGTGCCAGCGGGCTGGCCCCCTACAATGAGCAGTTCTTC
TRBV9	few	TRBD2	TRBJ2-1	CASSSLAGGSRGQFF	TGTGCCAGCAGCTCCCTAGCGGGCGGGTCTCGCGGGCAGTTCTTC
TRBV5-4	NA	TRBD2	TRBJ2-1	CASSFVAGGENEQFF	TGTGCCAGCAGCTTCGTGGCGGGAGGGGAAAATGAGCAGTTCTTC
TRBV6-2/TRBV6-3	NA	NA	TRBJ1-5	CASSRGQSNQPQHF	TGTGCCAGCAGTCGAGGACAGTCCAATCAGCCCCAGCATTTT
TRBV6-2/TRBV6-3	NA	NA	TRBJ1-4	CASSYPSELFF	TGTGCCAGCAGTTACCCCTCGGAACTGTTTTTT
TRBV12-3/TRBV12-4	few	TRBD2	TRBJ2-7	CASSPRAAGGYEQYF	TGTGCCAGCAGTCCCCGGGCAGCGGGAGGCTACGAGCAGTACTTC